This T cell receptor (beta chain) derives from a study of cytomegalovirus exposure and HLA in healthy donors. Findings and caveats of the study: Later analysis found that TCR beta chains associated with HLA were more clonally expanded than other, equally common chains.

This CDR3 has 19 residues. Germline CDR1 reads MDHEN; CDR2 reads SYDVKM. V was pared by 5 bases and J by 6 bases, with 16 bases of the junction left unmatched. Primers included in the PCR were 60 Vbeta and 13 Jbeta primers. Sequencing was performed with immunoSEQ multiplex PCR; in TCRdb, only in-frame clones are kept and a portion is missing. Of tens of thousands of clones listed, about 65% are singletons. Points on this clone: What it binds is unknown.

The chain joins TRBV28 to TRBJ2-2; TRBD2 matches 12 bases. Material: PBMCs. The TCR comes from a man aged 50 or older in good health and CMV-seropositive. The CDR3 DNA follows: TGTGCCAGCAGTCCACTTCTAGCGGGAGGGCCTAAGTCCGCCGGGGAGCTGTTTTTT. Amino acid sequence: CASSPLLAGGPKSAGELFF.